This is a list of T cell receptor beta chains from one sample in a study of blood T cell repertoires in COVID-19. The method was immunoSEQ multiplex PCR; TCRdb's version includes in-frame clones alone and lacks a portion of them. The data contain fewer than 200,000 clones, about 86% of them seen just once; the ten biggest clones take up about 7.7%. The sample comprised PBMCs or T cells enriched from blood (not recorded which). These receptors were collected from a middle-aged man who had recovered from COVID-19. The CDR3 runs from the conserved cysteine through the conserved F or W. The D gene is left open where the match is weak. Size tells how often a clone was seen (once, few, many) or the class of an expanded clone, and some rows leave it out.

clone_size j_call v_call d_call cdr3_nt cdr3_aa
- TRBJ2-4 TRBV4-3 - TGCGCCAGCAGCCAAGATGAGGGCACGGGTTCGAACATTCAGTACTTC CASSQDEGTGSNIQYF
- TRBJ1-1 TRBV29-1 - TGCAGCGTTTCACTACTTGATATGAACACTGAAGCTTTCTTT CSVSLLDMNTEAFF
- TRBJ1-2 TRBV2 - TGTGCCAGCACCTCGACACCTAACTATGGCTACACCTTC CASTSTPNYGYTF
- TRBJ2-7 TRBV4-3 TRBD1 TGCGCCAGCAGCCAAGACGGACAGGGACGCGAGCAGTACTTC CASSQDGQGREQYF
- TRBJ2-2 TRBV5-4 TRBD2 TGTGCCAGCAGCTTGGCCACTAGCGGCACCGGGGAGCTGTTTTTT CASSLATSGTGELFF
- TRBJ2-2 TRBV10-3 TRBD1 TGTGCCATCAGCCCCGGGACAGGGAACACCGGGGAGCTGTTTTTT CAISPGTGNTGELFF
- TRBJ1-1 TRBV6-6 TRBD1 TGTGCCAGCAGGCCCGGGACAGATAACACTGAAGCTTTCTTT CASRPGTDNTEAFF
once TRBJ1-5 TRBV18 - TGTGCCAGCTCACCCTTAGACAGGAATAGCAATCAGCCCCAGCATTTT CASSPLDRNSNQPQHF
- TRBJ1-1 TRBV27 - TGTGCCAGCGGTCACAGGGATCTGAACACTGAAGCTTTCTTT CASGHRDLNTEAFF
- TRBJ1-4 TRBV18 TRBD1 TGTGCCAGCTCACCACTGGGACAGATTAATGAAAAACTGTTTTTT CASSPLGQINEKLFF
- TRBJ1-5 TRBV2 - TGTGCCAGCAGTGGAGACGGACAGTACAATCAGCCCCAGCATTTT CASSGDGQYNQPQHF
- TRBJ2-5 TRBV15 - TGTGCCACCAGTACTGGCGGGGCGAAGACCCAGTACTTC CATSTGGAKTQYF
- TRBJ1-6 TRBV5-6 - TGTGCCAGCAGCTTGGCCGGAGGGGCTAGTAATTCACCCCTCCACTTT CASSLAGGASNSPLHF
- TRBJ1-1 TRBV19 - TGTGCCAGTAGTATAGCGCAGGGGCGCGTGTTGGTCACTGAAGCTTTCTTT CASSIAQGRVLVTEAFF
- TRBJ2-6 TRBV6-2/TRBV6-3 TRBD1 TGTGCCAGCAGTTATACAGGGGCGACTGTCTCTGGGGCCAACGTCCTGACTTTC CASSYTGATVSGANVLTF
- TRBJ2-1 TRBV5-8 TRBD2 TGTGCCACCACGGGGGCTAGCGGGGGGATAAATGAGCAGTTCTTC CATTGASGGINEQFF
- TRBJ2-1 TRBV4-2 - TGTGCCAGCAGCCAAGAAGGAGCGGCCTCCTACAATGAGCAGTTCTTC CASSQEGAASYNEQFF
- TRBJ2-5 TRBV7-2 TRBD2 TGTGCCAGCAGCTTAGTGGGGACTAGCATAGAGACCCAGTACTTC CASSLVGTSIETQYF
- TRBJ2-1 TRBV10-3 TRBD1 TGTGCCTCAACCTTGAATCTACCGGGACAGAGCTCCTACAATGAGCAGTTCTTC CASTLNLPGQSSYNEQFF
- TRBJ1-1 TRBV5-1 TRBD1 TGCGCCAGCCCCCGGGACAGGGGAACTATGATGAACACTGAAGCTTTCTTT CASPRDRGTMMNTEAFF
- TRBJ2-1 TRBV3-1/TRBV3-2 - TGTGCCAGCAGCGGAGGGGACGGAACTCACAATGAGCAGTTCTTC CASSGGDGTHNEQFF
- TRBJ2-5 TRBV6-5 - TGTGCCAGCAGTCTCCTCGAGACCCAGTACTTC CASSLLETQYF
- TRBJ2-3 TRBV10-3 TRBD2 TGTGCCACCTCGGCTAGCGGGGACACAGATACGCAGTATTTT CATSASGDTDTQYF
- TRBJ2-5 TRBV9 - TGTGCCAGCAGCCCGCCGAGCTTGGAGACCCAGTACTTC CASSPPSLETQYF
- TRBJ2-2 TRBV27 TRBD1 TGTGCCAGCAGTAGACGGGACAGGGCAGGGGAGCTGTTTTTT CASSRRDRAGELFF
- TRBJ1-1 TRBV13 - TGTGCCAGCAGCTTAGGCCTATGGCAGGGTGACACTGAAGCTTTCTTT CASSLGLWQGDTEAFF
- TRBJ1-1 TRBV20-1 - TGCAGTGCTAGTGACGGCGGCACTGAAGCTTTCTTT CSASDGGTEAFF